This T cell receptor (beta chain) was identified during a study of early T cells in non-severe SARS-CoV-2 infection. Study information: Unsorted whole-blood RNA was sequenced in bulk, leaving chains unpaired.

In its sample, this clonotype was seen many times. Its cognate antigen is unknown. Study-level findings and limits: Lookups in VDJdb leaned toward anti-spike CD8 responses and missed private and CD4 specificities.

This CDR3 comprises 17 residues. V trimming: 0 bases; J trimming: 3 bases; junction bases outside the gene matches: 3. Germline CDR1 MNHEY, CDR2 SVGEGT. In the library, individual cDNA molecules carried attached unique molecular identifiers. In TCRdb, the 5' RACE reads were re-called with MiXCR into one record per CDR3 protein. This sample has approximately 81,000 distinct CDR3 sequences, with 5.5% to 7.5% found just once. The gene calls are TRBV6-2 or TRBV6-3 and TRBJ2-1, with 12 bases identical to TRBD2. Sequences were obtained from whole blood. The sequence derives from an adult who was a healthcare worker with PCR-confirmed SARS-CoV-2 infection or an uninfected control (not recorded which). The CDR3 here is CASSYSGLAGIYNEQFF. The CDR3 region has the DNA TGTGCCAGCAGTTACTCGGGACTAGCGGGTATCTACAATGAGCAGTTCTTC.